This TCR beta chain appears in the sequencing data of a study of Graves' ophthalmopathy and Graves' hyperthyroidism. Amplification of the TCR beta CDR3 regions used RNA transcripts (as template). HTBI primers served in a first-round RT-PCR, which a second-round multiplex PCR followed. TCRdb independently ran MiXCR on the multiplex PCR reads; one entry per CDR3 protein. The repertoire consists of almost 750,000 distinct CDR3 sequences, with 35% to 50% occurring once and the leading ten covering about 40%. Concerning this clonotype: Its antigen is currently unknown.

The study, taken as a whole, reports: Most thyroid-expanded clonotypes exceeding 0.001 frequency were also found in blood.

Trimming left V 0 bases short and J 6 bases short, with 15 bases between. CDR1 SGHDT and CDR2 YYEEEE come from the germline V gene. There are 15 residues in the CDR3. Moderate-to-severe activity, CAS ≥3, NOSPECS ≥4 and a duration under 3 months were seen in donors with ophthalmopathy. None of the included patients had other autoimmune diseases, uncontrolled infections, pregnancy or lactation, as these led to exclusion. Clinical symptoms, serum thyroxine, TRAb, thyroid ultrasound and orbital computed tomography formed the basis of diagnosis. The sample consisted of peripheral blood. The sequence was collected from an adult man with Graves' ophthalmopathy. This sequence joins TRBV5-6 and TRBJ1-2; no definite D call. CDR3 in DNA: TGTGCCAGCAGCTTGGCGGGGAAGGCTGGGGATGGCTACACCTTC. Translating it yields CASSLAGKAGDGYTF.